The rows below give T cell receptor beta chains drawn from one sample of a study of glioma-infiltrating T cells. TCRdb re-called the multiplex PCR reads with MiXCR, one entry per CDR3 protein. The repertoire holds 300,000 to 450,000 distinct CDR3 sequences, around 38% seen once, with around 12% in the top ten. Sequences were obtained from glioma tissue, nonneoplastic brain tissue, or PBMCs (not recorded which). All receptors come from a human donor with low-grade glioma or glioblastoma, undergoing nonglioma brain surgery, or in good health (not recorded which). Both conserved end residues are part of each CDR3. D genes are given only for firm matches. Part of the rows lack a size; the others show once, few, many or a class for expanded clones.

j_call	d_call	clone_size	cdr3_length	v_call	cdr3_nt	cdr3_aa
TRBJ2-1	-	many	12	TRBV28	TGTGCCAGCAGTCCCATAGTTTATGAGCAGTTCTTC	CASSPIVYEQFF
TRBJ2-6	-	once	20	TRBV4-1	TGCGCCAGCAGCCAAGATCACCCCCACAGGCTGTTTTCTGGGGCCAACGTCCTGACTTTC	CASSQDHPHRLFSGANVLTF
TRBJ1-3	-	few	11	TRBV28	TGTGCCAGCAGTTTATGGGACACCATATATTTT	CASSLWDTIYF
TRBJ2-1	-	-	15	TRBV6-6	TGTGCCAGCAGTTACTCTCGCGGGATGTTAAATGAGCAGTTCTTC	CASSYSRGMLNEQFF
TRBJ1-1	-	-	16	TRBV28	TGTGCCAGCAGTCTAGGAGATCTCGTTAAGAACACTGAAGCTTTCTTT	CASSLGDLVKNTEAFF
TRBJ2-7	-	many	15	TRBV6-1	TGTGCCAGCAGTACGGAACAGGGAAGCCCCTACGAGCAGTACTTC	CASSTEQGSPYEQYF
TRBJ2-3	-	-	16	TRBV12-3/TRBV12-4	TGTGCCAGCAGTTTGGTAGCTGATCTAGGAGGAGATACGCAGTATTTT	CASSLVADLGGDTQYF
TRBJ2-7	TRBD1	-	14	TRBV28	TGTGCCAGCAGTTCAGGGGGCAAAAGTTACGAGCAGTACTTC	CASSSGGKSYEQYF
TRBJ1-2	TRBD1	once	14	TRBV18	TGTGCCAGCTCCCAGGGGGGGCGCAGCTATGGCTACACCTTC	CASSQGGRSYGYTF
TRBJ2-3	-	-	16	TRBV7-6	TGTGCCAGCAGTCATCGAGGAGGACTAAATACAGATACGCAGTATTTT	CASSHRGGLNTDTQYF
TRBJ2-3	-	few	13	TRBV2	TGTGCCATCGAGAGGAAACAAGCAGATACGCAGTATTTT	CAIERKQADTQYF
TRBJ2-5	-	many	12	TRBV27	TGTGCCAGCAGTTTAAGGGGGGAGACCCAGTACTTC	CASSLRGETQYF